A selection of T cell receptor beta chains follows, all from one sample in a study of OX40 agonist ivuxolimab in advanced cancers. Assay: immunoSEQ multiplex PCR; the TCRdb copy retains only in-frame clones and omits some. The sample holds approximately 90,000 clones, approximately 85% seen once. Here the sequenced sample was CD4+ or CD8+ T cells sorted from blood, taken in a trial of the OX40 agonist ivuxolimab. All receptors come from an adult with an advanced solid tumor such as melanoma, head and neck, liver or kidney cancer. Each CDR3 is given with its conserved first and last residue. The D gene is left open where the match is weak. Only part of the rows carry a size: once, few, many, or a class if the clone is expanded.

TRBD1,TRBV11-3,once,TRBJ2-7,TGTGCCAGCAGCGCTACATCCGGGACAGGGGCCTTCGAGCAGTACTTC,CASSATSGTGAFEQYF
NA,TRBV5-1,NA,TRBJ2-7,TGCGCCAGCAGCTTGGTCTCTGGTTTTAACTACGAGCAGTACTTC,CASSLVSGFNYEQYF
NA,TRBV7-2,NA,TRBJ1-4,TGTGCCAGCAGCCCAAGGAGGGAAAAACTGTTTTTT,CASSPRREKLFF
NA,TRBV4-1,NA,TRBJ1-1,TGCGCCAGCAGCCAAGGGGTGTGGGGCGCCGGGGGAGCTTTCTTT,CASSQGVWGAGGAFF
TRBD1,TRBV28,NA,TRBJ2-1,TGTGCCAGCAGTCCGACGACAGGGGTGGGTGGTGAGCAGTTCTTC,CASSPTTGVGGEQFF
NA,TRBV15,NA,TRBJ2-5,TGTGCCACCAGCAGAGATCGAGGGGGAGGAATGGAGACCCAGTACTTC,CATSRDRGGGMETQYF
NA,TRBV5-4,NA,TRBJ2-6,TGTGCCAGCATGGGGTCCTCTGGGGCCAACGTCCTGACTTTC,CASMGSSGANVLTF
NA,TRBV11-3,NA,TRBJ2-3,TGTGCCAGCAGCTTAGGGCAGACCTCCACAGATACGCAGTATTTT,CASSLGQTSTDTQYF
NA,TRBV4-3,NA,TRBJ1-2,TGCGCCAGCAGCCAAGGGCGGAACAACTATGGCTACACCTTC,CASSQGRNNYGYTF
NA,TRBV19,NA,TRBJ2-5,TGTGCCAGTAGTACGGGAAGGGGGGGTGCGGAGACCCAGTACTTC,CASSTGRGGAETQYF